The count of the clone carrying this T cell receptor beta chain is one. The antigen remains unidentified. The entry originates in a study of cytomegalovirus exposure and HLA in healthy donors. Trimming shortened V by 5 bases and J by 10 bases, and 15 bases separated the two germline ends. Germline loops: CDR1 MNHEY, CDR2 SVGAGI. CDR3 length: 13 amino acids. Study-wide results and limits: Accounts indicate the classifier identified cytomegalovirus status with strong specificity and sensitivity. In vitro checks showed that a few CMV-associated chains really do target CMV antigens.

The method was immunoSEQ multiplex PCR; TCRdb's version includes in-frame clones alone and lacks a portion of them. The sample carries 150,000 or so clones, around 88% recorded once. The clonotype was recovered from a man aged 18 to 35 in good health and CMV-seropositive. The material sequenced was PBMCs. The chain recombines TRBV6-5 with TRBJ2-1, with D tentatively TRBD2 (6 bases). CDR3 in DNA: TGTGCCAGCAGTGGGGGGATTTTCTCCGAGCAGTTCTTC. It is translated as CASSGGIFSEQFF.